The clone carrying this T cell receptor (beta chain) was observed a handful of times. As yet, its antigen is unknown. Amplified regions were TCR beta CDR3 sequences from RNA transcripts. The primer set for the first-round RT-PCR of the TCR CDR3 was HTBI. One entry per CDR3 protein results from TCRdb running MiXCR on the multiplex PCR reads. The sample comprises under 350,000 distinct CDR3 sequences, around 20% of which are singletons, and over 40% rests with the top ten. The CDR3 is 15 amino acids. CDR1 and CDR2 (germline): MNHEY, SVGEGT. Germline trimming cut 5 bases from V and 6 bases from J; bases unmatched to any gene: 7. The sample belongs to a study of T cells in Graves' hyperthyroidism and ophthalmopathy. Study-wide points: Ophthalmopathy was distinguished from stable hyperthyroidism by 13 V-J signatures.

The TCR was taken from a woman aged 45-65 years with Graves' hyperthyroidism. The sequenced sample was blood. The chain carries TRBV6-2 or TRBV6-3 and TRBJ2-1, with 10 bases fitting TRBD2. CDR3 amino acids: CASSASGSGVNEQFF. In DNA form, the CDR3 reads TGTGCCAGCAGTGCTAGCGGGAGCGGGGTCAATGAGCAGTTCTTC.